Listed below are T cell receptor beta chains from one sample, sequenced in a study of PD-L1 blockade in urothelial cancer. The repertoire was sequenced with immunoSEQ multiplex PCR; TCRdb's copy has only in-frame clones and lacks some. The sample lists 35,000 or so clones, over 65% occurring once. The sample here was PBMCs, taken around atezolizumab (anti-PD-L1) treatment. The receptors stem from a man between 40 and 49 years old with urothelial cancer. Each CDR3 is given without its conserved first and last residue. D genes are given only for firm matches.

d_call	v_call	cdr3_length	cdr3_aa
.	TRBV27	11	ASGLSSTDTQY
.	TRBV28	14	ASSLGFGGLGNTIY
TRBD1	TRBV9	13	ASSLTGKHTDTQY
.	TRBV2	13	ASKSQGTAKNIQY
.	TRBV4-1	14	ASSQALLVGGDTQY
.	TRBV11-2	13	ASSAGLRSTGELF
TRBD1	TRBV6-1	12	ASSRTGGEYEQY
TRBD2	TRBV7-2	13	ASSLILAGGDEQY
.	TRBV27	11	ASSFSRDQPQH
TRBD1	TRBV11-2	12	ASRSVRGQYEQY
.	TRBV28	15	ASSPLPGTTNTDTQY
TRBD2	TRBV7-3	11	ASSPGLAGEQF
.	TRBV5-6	14	ASSLGENLRGTEAF
.	TRBV30	11	AWSVTLSAEQY
.	TRBV2	11	ASSGQRQETQY
.	TRBV28	10	ASSFRGGLAF
TRBD1	TRBV5-1	12	ASSSGQGVSGYT
.	TRBV28	13	ASSRASQNTGELF